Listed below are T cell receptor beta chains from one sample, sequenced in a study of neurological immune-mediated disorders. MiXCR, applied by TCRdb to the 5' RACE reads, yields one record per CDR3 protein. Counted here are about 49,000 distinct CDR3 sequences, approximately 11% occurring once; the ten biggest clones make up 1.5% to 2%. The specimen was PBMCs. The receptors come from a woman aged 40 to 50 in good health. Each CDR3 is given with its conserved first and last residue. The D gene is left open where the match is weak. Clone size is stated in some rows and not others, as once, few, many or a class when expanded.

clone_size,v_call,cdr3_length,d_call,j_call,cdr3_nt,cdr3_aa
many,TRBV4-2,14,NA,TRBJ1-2,TGTGCCAGCAGCCCGGACAGAGCTAACTATGGCTACACCTTC,CASSPDRANYGYTF
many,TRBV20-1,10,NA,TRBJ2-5,TGCAGTGCTAGCGGGGAGACCCAGTACTTC,CSASGETQYF
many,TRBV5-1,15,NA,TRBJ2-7,TGCGCCAGCAGCTTGGACGTTGTCCTCTCCTACGAGCAGTACTTC,CASSLDVVLSYEQYF
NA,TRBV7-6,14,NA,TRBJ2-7,TGTCCCAGCAGCACAGGCTCCACGATCCACGAGCAGTACTTC,CPSSTGSTIHEQYF
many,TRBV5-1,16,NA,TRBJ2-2,TGCGCCAGCTGCGAGGGTGGGACTTTAAACACCGGGGAGCTGTTTTTT,CASCEGGTLNTGELFF
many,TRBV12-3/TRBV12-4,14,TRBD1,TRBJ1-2,TGTGCCAGCAGTTCCTTAGCAGGGGGCCGCGGCTACACCTTC,CASSSLAGGRGYTF
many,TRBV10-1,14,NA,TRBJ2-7,TGCGCCAGCAGCCCCTCAGGGGGGCTAGAGGAGCAGTACTTC,CASSPSGGLEEQYF
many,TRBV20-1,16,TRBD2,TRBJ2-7,TGCAGTGCTCTGAGCGGGACTTTTACCAGACCTTACGAGCAGTACTTC,CSALSGTFTRPYEQYF
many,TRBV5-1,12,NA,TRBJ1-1,TGCGCCAGCAGCCTGAACAGGGAGGAGGGCCAATTT,CASSLNREEGQF
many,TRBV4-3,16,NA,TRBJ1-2,TGCGCCAGCAGCCAAGATGTAGGGGCCCAAAACTATGGCTACACCTTC,CASSQDVGAQNYGYTF
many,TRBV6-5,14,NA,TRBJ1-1,TGTGCCAGCACCTTCTACGGGGGGAGGGGAGAAGCTTTCTTT,CASTFYGGRGEAFF
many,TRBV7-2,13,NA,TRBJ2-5,TGTGCCAGCAGCTGGGGGCCCAGGGAGACCCAGTACTTC,CASSWGPRETQYF
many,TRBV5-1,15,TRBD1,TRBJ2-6,TGCGCCAGCAGCACGACAGGGGGTGGGGCCAACGTCCTGACTTTC,CASSTTGGGANVLTF
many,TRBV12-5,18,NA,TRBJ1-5,TGTGCTAGTGGTTTGACCGGGCCAAGCCCGCGGTTCAATCAGCCCCAGCATTTT,CASGLTGPSPRFNQPQHF
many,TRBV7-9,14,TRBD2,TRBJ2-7,TGTGCCAGCAGCTTTGTGGCGGGAGTCTACGAGCAGTACTTC,CASSFVAGVYEQYF
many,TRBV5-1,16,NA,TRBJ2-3,TGCGCCAGCAGCGCCCGCGCGTCGGATCCCACAGATACGCAGTATTTT,CASSARASDPTDTQYF
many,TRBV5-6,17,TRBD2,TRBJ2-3,TGTGCCAGCAGCTTGGCTAGCGGGGAGTGGGGCACAGATACGCAGTATTTT,CASSLASGEWGTDTQYF
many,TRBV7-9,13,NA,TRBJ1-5,TGTGCCAGCAGCTGGGATGGGGGCCAGCCCCAGCATTTT,CASSWDGGQPQHF
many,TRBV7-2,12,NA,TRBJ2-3,TGTGCCAGCAGCCCCAGCAGGGATACGCAGTATTTT,CASSPSRDTQYF
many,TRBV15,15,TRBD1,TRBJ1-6,TGTGCCACCAGCAGGGACGGGACAGGGGACTCACCCCTCCACTTT,CATSRDGTGDSPLHF
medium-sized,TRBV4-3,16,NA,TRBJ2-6,TGCGCCAGCAGCCAAAAAACAGGGTCTGGGGCCAACGTCCTGACTTTC,CASSQKTGSGANVLTF
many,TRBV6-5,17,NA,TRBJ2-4,TGTGCCAGCAGTTACTCGCTGCACCCCGGGGCCAAAAACATTCAGTACTTC,CASSYSLHPGAKNIQYF
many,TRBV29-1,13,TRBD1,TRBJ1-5,TGCAGCGGTGGGACAGCGCGGGATCAGCCCCAGCATTTT,CSGGTARDQPQHF
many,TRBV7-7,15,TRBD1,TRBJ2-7,TGTGCCAGCAGCGCCATGACAGGGGCCGGTAGCGAGCAGTACTTC,CASSAMTGAGSEQYF
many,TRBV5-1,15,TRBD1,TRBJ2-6,TGCGCCAGCAGCATGGACAGGGCAGGGGCCAACGTCCTGACTTTC,CASSMDRAGANVLTF
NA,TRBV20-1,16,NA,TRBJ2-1,TGCAGTGCTAGGGAGCCGCTTCGGTCGGGTAACAATGAGCAGTTCTTC,CSAREPLRSGNNEQFF
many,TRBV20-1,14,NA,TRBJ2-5,TGCAGTGCTAGAGATGGGCAGACCCAAGAGACCCAGTACTTC,CSARDGQTQETQYF
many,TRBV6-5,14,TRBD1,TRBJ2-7,TGTGCCAGCAGCGCCGGGACAGGGTTCAGCGAGCAGTACTTC,CASSAGTGFSEQYF
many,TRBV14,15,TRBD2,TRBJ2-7,TGTGCCAGCAGCCATAAACCTAGCGGGCGCTACGAGCAGTACTTC,CASSHKPSGRYEQYF
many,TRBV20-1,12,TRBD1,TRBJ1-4,TGCAGTTACAGGGGAACTAATGAAAAACTGTTTTTT,CSYRGTNEKLFF
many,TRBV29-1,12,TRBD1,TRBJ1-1,TGCAGCGTTGGGGACAGCAGGACTGAAGCTTTCTTT,CSVGDSRTEAFF
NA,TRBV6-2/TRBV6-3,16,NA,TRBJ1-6,TGTGCCAGCAGCCCAGACTGGAGCTCCTATAATTCACCCCTCCACTTT,CASSPDWSSYNSPLHF
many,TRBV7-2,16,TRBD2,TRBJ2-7,TGTGCCAGCAGCTTAGTCGCGGGAGGGTTCTCCTACGAGCAGTACTTC,CASSLVAGGFSYEQYF